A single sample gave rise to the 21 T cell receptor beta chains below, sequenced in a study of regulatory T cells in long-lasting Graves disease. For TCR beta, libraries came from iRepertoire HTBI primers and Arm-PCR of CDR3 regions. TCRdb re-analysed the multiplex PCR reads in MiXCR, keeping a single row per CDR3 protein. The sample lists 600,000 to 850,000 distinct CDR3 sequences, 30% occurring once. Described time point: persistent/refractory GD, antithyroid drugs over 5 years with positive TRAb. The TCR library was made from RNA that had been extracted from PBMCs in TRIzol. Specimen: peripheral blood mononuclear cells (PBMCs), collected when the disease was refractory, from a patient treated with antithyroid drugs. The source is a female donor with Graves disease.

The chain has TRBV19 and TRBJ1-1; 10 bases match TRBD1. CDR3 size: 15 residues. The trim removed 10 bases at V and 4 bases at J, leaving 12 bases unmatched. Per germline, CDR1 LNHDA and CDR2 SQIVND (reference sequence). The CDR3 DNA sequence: TGTGCCACTAAATCAGGACAGGGGGGGGGCACTGAAGCTTTCTTT. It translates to CATKSGQGGGTEAFF.

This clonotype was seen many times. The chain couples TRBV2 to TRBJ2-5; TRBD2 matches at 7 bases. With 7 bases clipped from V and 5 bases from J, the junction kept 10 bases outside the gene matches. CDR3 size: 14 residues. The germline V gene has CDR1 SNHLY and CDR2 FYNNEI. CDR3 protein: CASTRDYVIETQYF. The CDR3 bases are TGTGCCAGCACTCGGGACTACGTTATTGAGACCCAGTACTTC.

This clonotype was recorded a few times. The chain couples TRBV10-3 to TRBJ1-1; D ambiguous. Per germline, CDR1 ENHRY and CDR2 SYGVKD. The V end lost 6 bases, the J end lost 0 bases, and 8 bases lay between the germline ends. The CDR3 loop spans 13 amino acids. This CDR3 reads CAIRRDLNTEAFF. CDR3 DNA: TGTGCCATCAGGAGGGATTTGAACACTGAAGCTTTCTTT.

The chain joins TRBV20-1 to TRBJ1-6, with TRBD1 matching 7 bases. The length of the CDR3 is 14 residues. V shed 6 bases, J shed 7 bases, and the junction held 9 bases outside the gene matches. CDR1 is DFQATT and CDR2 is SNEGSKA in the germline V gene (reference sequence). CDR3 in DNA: TGCAGTGCCCCCACGACAGGGAGAAATTCACCCCTCCACTTT. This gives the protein CSAPTTGRNSPLHF.

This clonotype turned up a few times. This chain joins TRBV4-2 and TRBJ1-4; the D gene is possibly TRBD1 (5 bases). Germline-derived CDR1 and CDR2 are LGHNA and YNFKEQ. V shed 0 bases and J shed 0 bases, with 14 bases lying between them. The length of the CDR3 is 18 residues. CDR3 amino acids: CASSQEYRGPATNEKLFF. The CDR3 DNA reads TGTGCCAGCAGCCAAGAGTATCGGGGCCCTGCAACTAATGAAAAACTGTTTTTT.

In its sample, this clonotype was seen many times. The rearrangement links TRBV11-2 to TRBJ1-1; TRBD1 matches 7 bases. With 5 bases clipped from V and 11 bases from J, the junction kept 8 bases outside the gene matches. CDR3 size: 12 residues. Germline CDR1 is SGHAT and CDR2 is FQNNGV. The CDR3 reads CASSAVQGKAFF. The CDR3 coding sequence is TGTGCCAGCAGCGCCGTACAGGGGAAGGCTTTCTTT.

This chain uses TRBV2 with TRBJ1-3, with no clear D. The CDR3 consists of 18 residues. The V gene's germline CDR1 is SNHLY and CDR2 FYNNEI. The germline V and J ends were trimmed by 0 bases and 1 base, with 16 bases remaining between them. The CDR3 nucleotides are TGTGCCAGCAGTGAAGCGAACCTCCTGGATGATTCTGGAAACACCATATATTTT. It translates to CASSEANLLDDSGNTIYF.

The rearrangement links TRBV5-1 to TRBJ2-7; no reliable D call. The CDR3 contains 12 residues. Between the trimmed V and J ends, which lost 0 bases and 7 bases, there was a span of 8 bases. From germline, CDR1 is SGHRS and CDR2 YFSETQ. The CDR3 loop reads CASSLAQTEQYF. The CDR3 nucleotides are TGCGCCAGCAGCTTGGCACAGACGGAGCAGTACTTC.

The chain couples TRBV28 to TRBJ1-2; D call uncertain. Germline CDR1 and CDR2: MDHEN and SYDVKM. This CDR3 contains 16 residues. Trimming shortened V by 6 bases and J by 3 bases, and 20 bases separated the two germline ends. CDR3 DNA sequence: TGTGCCAGCAGCTCCCCCCTCATGGGAGGCTACTATGGCTACACCTTC. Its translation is CASSSPLMGGYYGYTF.

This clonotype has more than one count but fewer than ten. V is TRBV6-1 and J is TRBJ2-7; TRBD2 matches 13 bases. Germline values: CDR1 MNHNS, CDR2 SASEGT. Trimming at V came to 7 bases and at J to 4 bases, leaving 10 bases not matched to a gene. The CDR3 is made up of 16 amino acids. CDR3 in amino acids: CASKPSGLAGKYEQYF. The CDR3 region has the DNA TGTGCCAGCAAACCCTCGGGACTAGCGGGAAAGTACGAGCAGTACTTC.

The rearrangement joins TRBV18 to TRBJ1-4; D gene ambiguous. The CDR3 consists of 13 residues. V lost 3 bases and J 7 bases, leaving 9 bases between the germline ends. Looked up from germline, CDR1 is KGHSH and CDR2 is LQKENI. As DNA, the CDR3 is TGTGCCAGCTCACCGCAGACAACTGAAAAACTGTTTTTT. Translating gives CASSPQTTEKLFF.

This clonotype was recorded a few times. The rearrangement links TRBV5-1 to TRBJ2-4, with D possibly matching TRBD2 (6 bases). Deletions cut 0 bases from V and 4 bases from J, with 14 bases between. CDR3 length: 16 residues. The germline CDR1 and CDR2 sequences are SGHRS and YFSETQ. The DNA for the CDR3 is TGCGCCAGCAGCTTGGCCCTAATTGGACTAAAAAACATTCAGTACTTC. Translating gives CASSLALIGLKNIQYF.

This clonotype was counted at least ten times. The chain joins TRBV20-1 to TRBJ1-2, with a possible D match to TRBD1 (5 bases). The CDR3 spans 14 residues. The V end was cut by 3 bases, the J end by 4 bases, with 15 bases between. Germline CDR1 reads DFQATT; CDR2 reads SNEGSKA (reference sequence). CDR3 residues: CSASDRGRGYGYTF. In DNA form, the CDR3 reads TGCAGTGCTAGTGATAGGGGACGCGGCTATGGCTACACCTTC.

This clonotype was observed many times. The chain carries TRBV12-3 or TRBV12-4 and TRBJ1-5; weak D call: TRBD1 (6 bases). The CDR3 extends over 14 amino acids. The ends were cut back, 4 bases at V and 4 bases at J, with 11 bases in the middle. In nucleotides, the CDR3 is TGTGCCAGCAGTTCAACAGGGTTGAATCAGCCCCAGCATTTT. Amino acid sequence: CASSSTGLNQPQHF.

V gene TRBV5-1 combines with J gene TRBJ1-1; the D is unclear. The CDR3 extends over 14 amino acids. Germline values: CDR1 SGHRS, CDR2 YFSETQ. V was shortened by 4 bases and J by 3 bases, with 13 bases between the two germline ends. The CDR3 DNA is TGCGCCAGCAGCCGGGCGGGGTGGGACACTGAAGCTTTCTTT. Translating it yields CASSRAGWDTEAFF.

CDR3 loop: CASSLAGRAVDGYTF. CDR3 bases: TGCGCCAGCAGCTTGGCTGGCAGGGCTGTGGATGGCTACACCTTC. This rearrangement joins TRBV5-1 to TRBJ1-2; tentatively, D is TRBD1 (5 bases). This CDR3 region has 15 residues. Trimming shortened V by 0 bases and J by 6 bases, and 15 bases separated the two germline ends. Germline lookup yields CDR1 SGHRS and CDR2 YFSETQ.

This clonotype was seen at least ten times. The CDR3 DNA is TGTGCCAGCAGCAGATCGACAGGATACTATGGCTACACCTTC. Translation gives CASSRSTGYYGYTF. The chain links TRBV28 to TRBJ1-2, with D perhaps TRBD1 (6 bases). In germline, CDR1 is MDHEN, CDR2 SYDVKM. This CDR3 region has 14 residues. The germline V and J ends were trimmed by 6 bases and 3 bases, with 14 bases remaining between them.

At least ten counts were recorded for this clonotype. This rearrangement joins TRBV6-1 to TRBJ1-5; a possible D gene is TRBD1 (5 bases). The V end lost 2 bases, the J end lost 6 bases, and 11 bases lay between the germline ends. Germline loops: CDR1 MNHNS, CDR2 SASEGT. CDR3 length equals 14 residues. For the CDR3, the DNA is TGTGCCAGCAGTGAATGGGGCGCAATTCAGCCCCAGCATTTT. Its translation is CASSEWGAIQPQHF.

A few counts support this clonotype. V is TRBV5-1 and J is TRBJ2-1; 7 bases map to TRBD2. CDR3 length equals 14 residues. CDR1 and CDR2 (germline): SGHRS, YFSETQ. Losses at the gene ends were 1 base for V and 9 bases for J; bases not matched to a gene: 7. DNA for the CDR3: TGCGCCAGCAGCTTGATGAGGGAGGGCGTTGAGCAGTTCTTC. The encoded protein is CASSLMREGVEQFF.

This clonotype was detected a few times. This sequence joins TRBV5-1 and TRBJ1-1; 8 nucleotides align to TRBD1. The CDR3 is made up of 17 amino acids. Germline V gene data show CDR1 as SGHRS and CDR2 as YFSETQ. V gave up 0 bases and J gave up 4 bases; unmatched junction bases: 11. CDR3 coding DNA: TGCGCCAGCAGCTTGGGGTCCGGGACAGGCGTTTTCACTGAAGCTTTCTTT. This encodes CASSLGSGTGVFTEAFF.

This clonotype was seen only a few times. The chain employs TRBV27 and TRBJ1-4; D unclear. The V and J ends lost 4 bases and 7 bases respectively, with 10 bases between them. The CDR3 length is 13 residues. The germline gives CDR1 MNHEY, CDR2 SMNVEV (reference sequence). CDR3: CASSSSRGEKLFF. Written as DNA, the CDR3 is TGTGCCAGCAGTTCAAGCCGGGGTGAAAAACTGTTTTTT.